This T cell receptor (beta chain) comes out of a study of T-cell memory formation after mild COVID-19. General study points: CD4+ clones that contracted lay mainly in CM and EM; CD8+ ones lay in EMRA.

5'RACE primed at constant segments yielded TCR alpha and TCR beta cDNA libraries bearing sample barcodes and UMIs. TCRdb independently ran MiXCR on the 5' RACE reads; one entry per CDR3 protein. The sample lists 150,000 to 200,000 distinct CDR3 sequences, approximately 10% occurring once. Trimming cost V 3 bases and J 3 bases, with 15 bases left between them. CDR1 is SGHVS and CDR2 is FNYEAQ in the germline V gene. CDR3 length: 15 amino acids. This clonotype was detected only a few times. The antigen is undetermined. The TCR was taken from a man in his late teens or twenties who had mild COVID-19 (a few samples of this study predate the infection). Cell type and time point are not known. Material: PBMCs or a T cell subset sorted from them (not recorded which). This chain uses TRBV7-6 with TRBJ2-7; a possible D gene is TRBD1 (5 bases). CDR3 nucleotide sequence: TGTGCCAGCAGCTTTAGGCAGGGTGCCAGCTACGAGCAGTACTTC. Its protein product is CASSFRQGASYEQYF.